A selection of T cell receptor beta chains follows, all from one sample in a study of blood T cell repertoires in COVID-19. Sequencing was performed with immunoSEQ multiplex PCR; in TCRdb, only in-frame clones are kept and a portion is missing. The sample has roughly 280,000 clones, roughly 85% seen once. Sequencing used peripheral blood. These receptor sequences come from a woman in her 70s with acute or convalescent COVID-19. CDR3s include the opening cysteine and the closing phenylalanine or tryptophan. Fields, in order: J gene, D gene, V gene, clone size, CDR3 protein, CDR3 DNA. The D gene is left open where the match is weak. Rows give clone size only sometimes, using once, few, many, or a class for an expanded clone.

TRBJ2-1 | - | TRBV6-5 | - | CASNSWTAYEQFF | TGTGCCAGCAATTCCTGGACAGCATATGAGCAGTTCTTC
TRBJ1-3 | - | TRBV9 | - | CASSGSSGNTIYF | TGTGCCAGCAGCGGCAGCTCTGGAAACACCATATATTTT
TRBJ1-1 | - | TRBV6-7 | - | CASSYLNQGNTEAFF | TGTGCCAGCAGTTACCTCAATCAGGGGAACACTGAAGCTTTCTTT
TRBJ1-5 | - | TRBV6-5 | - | CASRSTGLNQPQHF | TGTGCCAGCAGGTCTACAGGGCTCAATCAGCCCCAGCATTTT
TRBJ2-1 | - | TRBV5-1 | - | CASSLESPYNEQFF | TGCGCCAGCAGCTTGGAATCCCCTTACAATGAGCAGTTCTTC
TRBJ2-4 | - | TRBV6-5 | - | CASSPTLAKNIQYF | TGTGCCAGCAGCCCGACTTTAGCCAAAAACATTCAGTACTTC
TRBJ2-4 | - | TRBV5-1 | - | CASRSGQNIQYF | TGCGCCAGCAGGAGCGGACAAAACATTCAGTACTTC
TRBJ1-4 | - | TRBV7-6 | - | CASSLGGGTTNEKLFF | TGTGCCAGCAGCTTGGGGGGAGGTACAACTAATGAAAAACTGTTTTTT
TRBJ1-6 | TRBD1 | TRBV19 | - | CASSEDRGLSPLHF | TGTGCCAGTAGTGAAGACAGGGGCCTTTCACCCCTCCACTTT
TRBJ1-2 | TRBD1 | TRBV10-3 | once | CAISNNRGAGYTF | TGTGCCATCAGTAATAACAGGGGTGCTGGCTACACCTTC
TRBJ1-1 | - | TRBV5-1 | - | CASIALGGTEAFF | TGCGCCAGCATCGCCCTAGGGGGAACTGAAGCTTTCTTT
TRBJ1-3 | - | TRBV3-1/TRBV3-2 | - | CASSSNTGNTIYF | TGTGCCAGCAGCTCGAACACTGGAAACACCATATATTTT
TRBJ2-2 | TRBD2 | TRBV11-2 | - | CASRPSGVTGELFF | TGTGCCAGCAGACCCAGCGGGGTCACCGGGGAGCTGTTTTTT
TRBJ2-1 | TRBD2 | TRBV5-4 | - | CASSPGGGRSYNEQFF | TGTGCCAGCAGCCCCGGAGGCGGGAGGTCCTACAATGAGCAGTTCTTC
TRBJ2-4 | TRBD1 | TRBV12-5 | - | CASAPQGGSIQYF | TGTGCTAGTGCCCCACAGGGGGGTAGCATTCAGTACTTC
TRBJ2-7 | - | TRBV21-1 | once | CASSKGDRVSRIFYEQYF | TGTGCCAGCAGCAAAGGGGACAGGGTTTCCCGAATCTTCTACGAGCAGTACTTC
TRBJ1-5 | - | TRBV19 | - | CASSIQRAVNQPQHF | TGTGCCAGTAGTATTCAGCGGGCCGTCAATCAGCCCCAGCATTTT
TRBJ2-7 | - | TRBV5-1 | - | CASSLAPVRRGSEQYF | TGCGCCAGCAGCTTGGCCCCAGTTAGAAGAGGGTCCGAGCAGTACTTC
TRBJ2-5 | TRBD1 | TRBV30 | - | CAWDREPLQETQYF | TGTGCCTGGGACAGGGAACCCTTACAAGAGACCCAGTACTTC
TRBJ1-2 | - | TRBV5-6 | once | CASSPGGGASNYGYTF | TGTGCCAGCAGCCCCGGGGGGGGCGCTTCTAACTATGGCTACACCTTC
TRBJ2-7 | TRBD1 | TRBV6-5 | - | CASRPPGTGKGEQYF | TGTGCCAGCAGGCCACCCGGGACAGGGAAGGGGGAGCAGTACTTC
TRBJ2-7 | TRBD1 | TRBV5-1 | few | CASSRNYRGTYEQYF | TGCGCCAGCAGCCGCAACTACAGGGGTACCTACGAGCAGTACTTC
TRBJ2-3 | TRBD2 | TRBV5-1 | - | CASSLALAGISTDTQYF | TGCGCCAGCAGCTTGGCGCTAGCGGGGATTAGCACAGATACGCAGTATTTT
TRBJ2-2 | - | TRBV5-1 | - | CASSSPPRRGPTGELFF | TGCGCCAGCAGCTCACCCCCTCGGAGGGGGCCCACCGGGGAGCTGTTTTTT
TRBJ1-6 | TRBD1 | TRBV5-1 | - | CASRGTGDPSLHF | TGCGCCAGCAGAGGGACAGGGGATCCCTCCCTCCACTTT
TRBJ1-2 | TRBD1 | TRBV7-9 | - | CASSLVGQGAHNYGYTF | TGTGCCAGCAGCTTAGTAGGACAGGGGGCGCATAACTATGGCTACACCTTC
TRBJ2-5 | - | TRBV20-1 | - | CSASTTDQETQYF | TGCAGTGCTAGTACGACAGACCAAGAGACCCAGTACTTC
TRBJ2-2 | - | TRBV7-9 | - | CAQDTNTGELFF | TGTGCCCAGGACACGAACACCGGGGAGCTGTTTTTT
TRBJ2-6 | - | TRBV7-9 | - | CASSLTGRSGANVLTF | TGTGCCAGCAGCCTTACAGGGAGATCTGGGGCCAACGTCCTGACTTTC
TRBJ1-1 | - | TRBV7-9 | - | CASSLGEYTEAFF | TGTGCCAGCAGCTTAGGCGAGTACACTGAAGCTTTCTTT
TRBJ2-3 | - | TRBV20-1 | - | CSATLADTQYF | TGCAGTGCTACCCTAGCAGATACGCAGTATTTT
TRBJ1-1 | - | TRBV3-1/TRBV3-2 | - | CASSAGLAEAFF | TGTGCCAGCAGCGCGGGACTTGCCGAAGCTTTCTTT
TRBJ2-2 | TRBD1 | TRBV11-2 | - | CASALPGTGVTGELFF | TGTGCCAGCGCCCTCCCTGGGACAGGGGTTACCGGGGAGCTGTTTTTT
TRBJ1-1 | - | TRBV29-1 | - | CSVGGAGGAFF | TGCAGCGTTGGGGGAGCCGGCGGCGCTTTCTTT
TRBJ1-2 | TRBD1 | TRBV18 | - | CASSRTTGGILESGYTF | TGTGCCAGCTCACGAACCACAGGGGGAATTCTAGAATCGGGCTACACCTTC